The next 7 T cell receptor beta chains were all read from a single sample in a study of CD8 T cells in Susac syndrome. Random hexamers were used to reverse transcribe about 0.5 to 1 ug of RNA. TCRdb passed the immunoSEQ multiplex PCR reads through MiXCR, listing each CDR3 protein once. This sample yields approximately 94,000 distinct CDR3 sequences, of which 95% are seen a single time; approximately 0.3% belongs to the top ten. Sequencing input: CD8+ T cells from PBMCs. The source is a human donor with Susac syndrome.

The chain's CDR3 is CASSLGRGYNEQFF. Written as DNA, the CDR3 is TGTGCCAGCAGTTTGGGTCGGGGATACAATGAGCAGTTCTTC. The rearrangement joins TRBV12-3 or TRBV12-4 to TRBJ2-1; possibly TRBD2 for D (5 bases). V was trimmed by 3 bases and J by 4 bases, leaving 10 bases between them. The CDR3 totals 14 residues.

Only a few counts were recorded for this clonotype. The chain recombines TRBV5-4 with TRBJ2-2, with a weak D call TRBD1 (5 bases). The length of the CDR3 is 13 residues. Germline V gene data show CDR1 as SGHNT and CDR2 as YYREEE (reference sequence). Trimming cost V 4 bases and J 5 bases, with 9 bases left between them. The CDR3: CASSPRGTGELFF. The CDR3 DNA reads TGTGCCAGCAGCCCTAGGGGTACCGGGGAGCTGTTTTTT.

This chain links TRBV4-1 with TRBJ1-6; 7 bases map to TRBD1. V lost 8 bases, J lost 5 bases, and 6 bases stayed unmatched. Germline V gene data show CDR1 as MGHRA and CDR2 as YSYEKL. This CDR3 contains 14 residues. In nucleotides, the CDR3 is TGCGCCAGCGTCGGGACAGCCGATAATTCACCCCTCCACTTT. Its translation: CASVGTADNSPLHF.

The chain links TRBV7-2 to TRBJ2-3, with 9 nucleotides matching TRBD2. Trimming removed 2 bases from V and 15 bases from J; junction bases left unmatched: 12. CDR1 and CDR2 from the germline V gene are SGHTA and FQGNSA. This CDR3 region has 14 residues. In DNA, the CDR3 is TGTGCCAGCAGCTTAACTGAGCATGGGACTAGCAACTATTTT. This encodes CASSLTEHGTSNYF.

The count of this clonotype is one. The chain links TRBV4-2 to TRBJ2-7, with 9 bases aligning to TRBD1. CDR3 length: 14 residues. The germline CDR1 and CDR2 sequences are LGHNA and YNFKEQ. Germline trimming cut 8 bases from V and 6 bases from J; bases unmatched to any gene: 11. This CDR3 reads CASGPGQGIGEQYF. CDR3 nucleotides: TGTGCCAGCGGACCGGGACAGGGTATAGGCGAGCAGTACTTC.

In nucleotides, the CDR3 is TGTGCCAGCAGCCCGAGACAGCCACAAGAAGCTTTCTTT. Its protein product is CASSPRQPQEAFF. The genes are TRBV7-9 and TRBJ1-1, with D tentatively TRBD1 (5 bases). Germline-derived CDR1 and CDR2 are SEHNR and FQNEAQ (reference sequence). The CDR3 extends over 13 amino acids. V lost 5 bases to trimming and J lost 8 bases, with 15 bases between them.

The chain employs TRBV20-1 and TRBJ1-1; D perhaps matches TRBD1 (6 bases). The germline V gene has CDR1 DFQATT and CDR2 SNEGSKA (reference sequence). V dropped 1 base and J dropped 3 bases, with 12 bases sitting between them. The CDR3 has 14 residues. CDR3 residues: CSARVSGGYTEAFF. The CDR3 bases are TGCAGTGCTAGAGTGTCCGGGGGCTACACTGAAGCTTTCTTT.